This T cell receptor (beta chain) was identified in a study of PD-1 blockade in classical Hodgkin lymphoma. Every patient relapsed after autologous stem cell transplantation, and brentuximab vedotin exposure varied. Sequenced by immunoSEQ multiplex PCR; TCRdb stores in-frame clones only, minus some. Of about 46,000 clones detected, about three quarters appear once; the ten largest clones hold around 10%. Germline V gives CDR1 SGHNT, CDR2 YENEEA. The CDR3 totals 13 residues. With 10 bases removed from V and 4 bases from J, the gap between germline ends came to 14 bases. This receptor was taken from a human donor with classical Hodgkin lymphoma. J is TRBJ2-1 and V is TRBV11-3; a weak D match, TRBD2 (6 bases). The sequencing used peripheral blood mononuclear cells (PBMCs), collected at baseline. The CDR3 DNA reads TGTGCCACCCGGGCTAGCGTTTACAATGAGCAGTTCTTC. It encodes CATRASVYNEQFF.